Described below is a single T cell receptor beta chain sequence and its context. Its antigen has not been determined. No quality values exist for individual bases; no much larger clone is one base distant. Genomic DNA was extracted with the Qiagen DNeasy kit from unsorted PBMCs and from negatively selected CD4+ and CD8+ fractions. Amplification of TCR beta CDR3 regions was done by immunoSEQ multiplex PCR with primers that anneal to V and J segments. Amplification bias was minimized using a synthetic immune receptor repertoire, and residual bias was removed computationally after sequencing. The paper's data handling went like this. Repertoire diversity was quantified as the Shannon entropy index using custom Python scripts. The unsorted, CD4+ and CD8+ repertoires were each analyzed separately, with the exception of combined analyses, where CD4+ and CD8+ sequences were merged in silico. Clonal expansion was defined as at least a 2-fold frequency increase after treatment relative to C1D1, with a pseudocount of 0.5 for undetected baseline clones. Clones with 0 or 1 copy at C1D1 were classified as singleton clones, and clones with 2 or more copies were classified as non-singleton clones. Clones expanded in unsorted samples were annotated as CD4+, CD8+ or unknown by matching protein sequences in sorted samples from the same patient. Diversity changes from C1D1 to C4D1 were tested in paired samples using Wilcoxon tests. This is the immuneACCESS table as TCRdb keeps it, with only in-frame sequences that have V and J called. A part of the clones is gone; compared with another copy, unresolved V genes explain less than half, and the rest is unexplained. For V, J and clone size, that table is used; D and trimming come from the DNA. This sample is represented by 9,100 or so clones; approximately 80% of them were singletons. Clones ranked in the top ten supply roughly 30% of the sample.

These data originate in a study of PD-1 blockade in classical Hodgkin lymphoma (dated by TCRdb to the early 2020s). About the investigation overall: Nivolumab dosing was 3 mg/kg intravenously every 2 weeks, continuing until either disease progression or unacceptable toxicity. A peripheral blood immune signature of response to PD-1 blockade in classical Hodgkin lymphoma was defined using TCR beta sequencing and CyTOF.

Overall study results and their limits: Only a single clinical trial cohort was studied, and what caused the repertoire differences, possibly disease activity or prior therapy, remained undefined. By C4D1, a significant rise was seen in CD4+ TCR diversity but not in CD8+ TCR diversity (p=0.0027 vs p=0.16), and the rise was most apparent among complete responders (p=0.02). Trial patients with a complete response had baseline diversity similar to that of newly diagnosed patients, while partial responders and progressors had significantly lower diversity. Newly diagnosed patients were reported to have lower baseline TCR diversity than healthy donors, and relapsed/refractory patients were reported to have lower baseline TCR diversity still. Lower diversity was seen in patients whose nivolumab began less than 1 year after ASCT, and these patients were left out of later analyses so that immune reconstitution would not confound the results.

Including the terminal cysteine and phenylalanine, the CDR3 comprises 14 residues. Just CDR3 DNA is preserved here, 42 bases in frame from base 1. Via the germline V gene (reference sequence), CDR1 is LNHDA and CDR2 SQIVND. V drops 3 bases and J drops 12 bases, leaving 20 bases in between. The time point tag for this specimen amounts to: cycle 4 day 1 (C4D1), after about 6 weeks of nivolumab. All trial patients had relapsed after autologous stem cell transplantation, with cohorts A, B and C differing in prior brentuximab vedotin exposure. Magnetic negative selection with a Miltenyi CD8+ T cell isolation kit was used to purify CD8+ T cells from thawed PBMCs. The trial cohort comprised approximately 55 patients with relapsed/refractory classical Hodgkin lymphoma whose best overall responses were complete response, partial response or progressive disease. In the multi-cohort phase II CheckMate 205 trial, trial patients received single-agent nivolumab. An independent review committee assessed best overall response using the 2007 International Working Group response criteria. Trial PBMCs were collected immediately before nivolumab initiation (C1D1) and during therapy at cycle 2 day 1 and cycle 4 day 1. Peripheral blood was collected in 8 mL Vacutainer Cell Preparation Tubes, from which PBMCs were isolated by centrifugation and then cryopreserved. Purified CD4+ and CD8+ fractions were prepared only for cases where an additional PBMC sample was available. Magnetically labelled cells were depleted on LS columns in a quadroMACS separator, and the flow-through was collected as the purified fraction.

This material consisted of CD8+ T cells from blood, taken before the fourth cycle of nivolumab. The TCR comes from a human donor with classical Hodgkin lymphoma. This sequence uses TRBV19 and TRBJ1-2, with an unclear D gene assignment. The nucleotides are TGTGCCAGTAGTATGGGCCTACCGCTCGTTGAGAACACCTTC. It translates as CASSMGLPLVENTF.